The 32 T cell receptor beta chains reported below all come from one sample, sequenced in a study of T cell changes during pregnancy in multiple sclerosis. The table came from immunoSEQ multiplex PCR; TCRdb's copy has only in-frame clones and leaves some out. Here the sample spans approximately 13,000 clones, roughly 90% being singletons. This material consisted of CD8+ T cells from peripheral blood mononuclear cells, taken after pregnancy. The receptors originated from a female donor in good health, enrolled as a control in a pregnancy study.

The chain uses TRBV11-2 and TRBJ1-5; D perhaps matches TRBD1 (5 bases). The CDR3 runs to 14 residues. From germline, CDR1 is SGHAT and CDR2 FQNNGV. The V gene lost 2 bases and the J gene lost 5 bases, with 10 bases spanning the gap. The CDR3 is CASSLYGGDQPQHF. Here the CDR3 DNA reads TGTGCCAGCAGCTTATACGGAGGGGATCAGCCCCAGCATTTT.

The chain combines TRBV27 with TRBJ2-1, with TRBD2 as a possible D gene (5 bases). CDR1 and CDR2 (germline): MNHEY, SMNVEV (reference sequence). The CDR3 extends over 14 amino acids. Trimming shortened V by 5 bases and J by 5 bases, and 13 bases separated the two germline ends. CDR3 sequence: CASSPSDGDNEQFF. The DNA for the CDR3 is TGTGCCAGCAGTCCATCGGACGGGGACAATGAGCAGTTCTTC.

The gene calls are TRBV14 and TRBJ2-2; 10 nucleotides match TRBD2. This CDR3 has 15 amino acids. Germline assignment: CDR1 SGHDN and CDR2 FVKESK. Germline trimming cut 3 bases from V and 7 bases from J; bases unmatched to any gene: 5. The CDR3 loop is CASSHPSGSNGELFF. CDR3 nucleotide sequence: TGTGCCAGCAGCCACCCTAGCGGGAGCAACGGGGAGCTGTTTTTT.

V and J are TRBV23-1 and TRBJ2-2, with 7 positions matching TRBD1. TRBV23-1 is noted as an ORF with a role that remains uncertain. This CDR3 is 17 amino acids long. The V gene end was trimmed by 3 bases and the J gene end by 2 bases; junction bases not matched to a gene: 9. The CDR3 DNA follows: TGCGCCAGCAGTCACCACCCGACAGGGCCAAACACCGGGGAGCTGTTTTTT. Its protein product is CASSHHPTGPNTGELFF.

The rearrangement links TRBV27 to TRBJ2-2, with D maybe TRBD2 (6 bases). This CDR3 is 16 amino acids long. The germline gives CDR1 MNHEY, CDR2 SMNVEV (reference sequence). The V end was cut by 0 bases, the J end by 3 bases, with 11 bases between. The CDR3 nucleotides are TGTGCCAGCAGTTTATCTACACGGAGGGACACCGGGGAGCTGTTTTTT. Translation gives CASSLSTRRDTGELFF.

The J gene is TRBJ1-5, the V gene TRBV19; tentatively, D is TRBD1 (5 bases). V gave up 5 bases and J gave up 3 bases, with 14 bases separating them. The CDR3 consists of 15 residues. CDR1 is LNHDA, CDR2 SQIVND, per germline (reference sequence). CDR3 loop: CASSPLDSINQPQHF. CDR3 nucleotide sequence: TGTGCCAGTAGTCCCCTAGACAGTATCAATCAGCCCCAGCATTTT.

V and J are TRBV9 and TRBJ1-1; no firm D call. The CDR3 is 16 residues long. V was cut by 3 bases and J by 3 bases, with 18 bases left in between. Germline V gives CDR1 SGDLS, CDR2 YYNGEE. CDR3 nucleotides: TGTGCCAGCAGCGCGGAACTCCCGCGGTTTTACACTGAAGCTTTCTTT. Protein product: CASSAELPRFYTEAFF.

V is TRBV23-1 and J is TRBJ2-1; 7 bases line up with TRBD1. TRBV23-1 is sorted into the ORF group, with uncertain function. The CDR3 has 15 amino acids. After removal of 0 bases from V and 5 bases from J, the junction contained 4 bases not matched to a gene. CDR3 loop: CASSQSLGGDNEQFF. As DNA, the CDR3 is TGCGCCAGCAGTCAATCGCTAGGGGGCGACAATGAGCAGTTCTTC.

V usage is TRBV2 and J usage is TRBJ1-1; maybe TRBD1 (5 bases). CDR3 length equals 14 residues. Trimming pared 6 bases from V and 5 bases from J, leaving 16 bases between. Germline loops: CDR1 SNHLY, CDR2 FYNNEI. This CDR3 is CASSLGLLGTEAFF. CDR3 nucleotide sequence: TGTGCCAGCAGCCTGGGACTACTGGGGACTGAAGCTTTCTTT. Full variable domain (missing parts from reference TRBV2 and TRBJ1-1): EPEVTQTPSHQVTQMGQEVILRCVPISNHLYFYWYRQILGQKVEFLVSFYNNEISEKSEIFDDQFSVERPDGSNFTLKIRSTKLEDSAMYFCASSLGLLGTEAFFGQGTRLTVV.

The rearrangement uses TRBV29-1 and TRBJ1-1; 8 nucleotides agree with TRBD1. The CDR3 totals 12 residues. Germline lookup yields CDR1 SQVTM and CDR2 ANQGSEA. Trimming at V came to 7 bases and at J to 5 bases, leaving 6 bases not matched to a gene. CDR3 residues: CSAKTGATEAFF. The CDR3 DNA sequence: TGCAGCGCTAAGACAGGGGCTACTGAAGCTTTCTTT.

V and J are TRBV6-5 and TRBJ2-1; tentatively, D is TRBD2 (6 bases). Germline V gives CDR1 MNHEY, CDR2 SVGAGI. This CDR3 has 13 amino acids. Trimming removed 6 bases at V and 3 bases at J, with 9 bases between. The CDR3: CASRSGSYNEQFF. The DNA of the CDR3 is TGTGCCAGCAGATCCGGGAGCTACAATGAGCAGTTCTTC.

The CDR3 region is CASSARDSRGVDEQFF. In DNA form, the CDR3 reads TGCGCCAGCAGCGCACGGGACTCAAGGGGCGTTGATGAGCAGTTCTTC. The chain joins TRBV4-3 to TRBJ2-1; D perhaps matches TRBD2 (6 bases). This CDR3 is 16 amino acids long. V gave up 5 bases and J gave up 8 bases, with 22 bases separating them. Per the germline V gene, CDR1 is LGHNA and CDR2 is YSLEER.

The V call is TRBV28, the J call TRBJ2-7; the D gene is possibly TRBD2 (6 bases). The CDR3 has 16 amino acids. Germline assignment: CDR1 MDHEN and CDR2 SYDVKM. V was pared by 4 bases and J by 2 bases, with 18 bases between. The CDR3 sequence is CASSSPFGGRPYEQYF. The CDR3 nucleotides are TGTGCCAGCAGTTCCCCCTTTGGGGGGAGGCCCTACGAGCAGTACTTC.

The V gene is TRBV4-3, the J gene TRBJ2-2; 8 bases are shared with TRBD2. Looked up from germline, CDR1 is LGHNA and CDR2 is YSLEER. J lost 6 bases, V lost 1 base, and 4 bases had no gene match. The CDR3 sequence is 15 residues long. The CDR3: CASSQGSGRAGELFF. For the CDR3, the DNA is TGCGCCAGCAGCCAAGGATCCGGGAGGGCCGGGGAGCTGTTTTTT.

This chain links TRBV30 with TRBJ2-7; 9 bases are shared with TRBD2. This CDR3 comprises 13 residues. After removal of 3 bases from V and 7 bases from J, the junction contained 7 bases not matched to a gene. In germline, CDR1 is GTSNPN, CDR2 SVGIG (reference sequence). DNA of the CDR3: TGTGCCTGGAGCGAAGGGCGGGAGGGTGAGCAGTACTTC. Residues: CAWSEGREGEQYF. Full variable domain (outside the CDR3, taken from reference TRBV30 and TRBJ2-7): SQTIHQWPATLVQPVGSPLSLECTVEGTSNPNLYWYRQAAGRGLQLLFYSVGIGQISSEVPQNLSASRPQDRQFILSSKKLLLSDSGFYLCAWSEGREGEQYFGPGTRLTVT.

J is TRBJ2-2 and V is TRBV28, with D unclear. Germline V lookup: CDR1 MDHEN, CDR2 SYDVKM. The V gene lost 5 bases and the J gene lost 1 base, with 14 bases spanning the gap. The CDR3 spans 16 residues. The CDR3 DNA follows: TGTGCCAGCAGTGCCACCCTTACAAGGAACACCGGGGAGCTGTTTTTT. It specifies CASSATLTRNTGELFF.

This clone is labeled as medium-sized (0.01 to 0.1%). This specimen includes other DNA sequences encoding the same CDR3. The V gene is TRBV12-5, the J gene TRBJ1-1; D perhaps matches TRBD1 (5 bases). V lost 1 base and J 4 bases, leaving 7 bases between the germline ends. Germline values: CDR1 LGHNT, CDR2 FRNRAP. The CDR3 length is 13 residues. CDR3 in amino acids: CASGLGGGTEAFF. CDR3 bases: TGTGCTAGTGGTTTGGGGGGCGGCACTGAAGCTTTCTTT.

This rearrangement joins TRBV6-4 to TRBJ2-2; 9 nucleotides line up with TRBD1. The CDR3 has 14 amino acids. The trim removed 8 bases at V and 3 bases at J, leaving 4 bases unmatched. Germline V gene sequence: CDR1 MRHNA, CDR2 SNTAGT. This chain's CDR3 is CASRDREDTGELFF. The CDR3 DNA is TGTGCCAGCCGGGACAGGGAGGACACCGGGGAGCTGTTTTTT.

This clone was found a few times. The gene calls are TRBV7-2 and TRBJ1-6, with D unclear. Trimming removed 0 bases at V and 7 bases at J, with 7 bases between. Germline CDR1 reads SGHTA; CDR2 reads FQGNSA. This CDR3 comprises 14 residues. CDR3 protein: CASSLARYNSPLHF. DNA of the CDR3: TGTGCCAGCAGCTTAGCGCGATACAATTCACCCCTCCACTTT.

This clone appeared once. This sequence joins TRBV7-2 and TRBJ2-3, with 10 bases fitting TRBD2. The germline V gene encodes CDR1 SGHTA and CDR2 FQGNSA. With V trimmed by 1 base and J by 4 bases, 5 bases remained unmatched. CDR3 length equals 16 residues. The chain's CDR3 is CASSLEGTSAPDTQYF. The CDR3, as DNA: TGTGCCAGCAGCTTAGAAGGGACTAGCGCCCCAGATACGCAGTATTTT.

V usage is TRBV5-1 and J usage is TRBJ2-7; D call uncertain. Germline CDR1 SGHRS, CDR2 YFSETQ. The CDR3 totals 15 residues. V was shortened by 0 bases and J by 4 bases, with 14 bases between the two germline ends. DNA of the CDR3: TGCGCCAGCAGCTTGGTCTCAGAATCCTTTTACGAGCAGTACTTC. This encodes CASSLVSESFYEQYF.

The chain has TRBV7-9 and TRBJ1-1; TRBD1 aligns across 9 bases. Germline V gene data show CDR1 as SEHNR and CDR2 as FQNEAQ (reference sequence). This CDR3 contains 16 residues. The ends lost 5 bases at V and 1 base at J; junction bases unmatched: 8. CDR3: CASSPTTGGGNTEAFF. The CDR3 region has the DNA TGTGCCAGCAGCCCAACGACAGGGGGTGGGAACACTGAAGCTTTCTTT.

J is TRBJ2-1 and V is TRBV7-3; 8 bases fit TRBD2. The V gene's germline CDR1 is SGHTA and CDR2 FQGTGA. This CDR3 has 16 residues. The ends lost 4 bases at V and 3 bases at J; junction bases unmatched: 8. In DNA, the CDR3 is TGTGCCAGCAGCTCGCGGACTAGCAGCTTCTACAATGAGCAGTTCTTC. Its translation: CASSSRTSSFYNEQFF.

The genes are TRBV25-1 and TRBJ1-2; TRBD1 agrees at 9 bases. Germline V gene data show CDR1 as MGHDK and CDR2 as SYGVNS. V shed 7 bases, J shed 7 bases, and the junction held 10 bases outside the gene matches. This CDR3 has 14 residues. The CDR3 sequence is CASTPSTGGRGYTF. The CDR3 nucleotides read TGTGCCAGCACGCCCTCGACAGGGGGTCGTGGCTACACCTTC.

In this sample, this clone is medium-sized. The V and J genes are TRBV6-4 and TRBJ2-2, with 7 bases lining up with TRBD2. CDR1 is MRHNA and CDR2 is SNTAGT in the germline V gene. This CDR3 has 13 amino acids. After removal of 4 bases from V and 4 bases from J, the junction contained 0 bases not matched to a gene. CDR3 amino acids: CASSGTSTGELFF. As DNA, the CDR3 is TGTGCCAGCAGTGGGACTAGCACCGGGGAGCTGTTTTTT.

The chain uses TRBV7-9 and TRBJ1-3; 7 positions match TRBD1. V was pared by 4 bases and J by 4 bases, with 7 bases of the junction left unmatched. Germline V gene lookup returns CDR1 SEHNR and CDR2 FQNEAQ (reference sequence). The CDR3 covers 15 residues. CDR3 protein: CASSSQGNEGNTIYF. CDR3 DNA sequence: TGTGCCAGCAGCTCACAGGGGAATGAAGGAAACACCATATATTTT.

V is TRBV29-1 and J is TRBJ2-1; 15 bases fit TRBD2. Germline lookup yields CDR1 SQVTM and CDR2 ANQGSEA. Unmatched junction bases numbered 4, after V lost 6 bases and J lost 7 bases. The CDR3 is 14 amino acids. The DNA for the CDR3 is TGCAGCGTAGTTGGGACTAGCGGGAGGAATGAGCAGTTCTTC. Translation gives CSVVGTSGRNEQFF.

This chain joins TRBV7-9 and TRBJ2-1; 14 bases are shared with TRBD2. V lost 5 bases, J lost 9 bases, and 12 bases stayed unmatched. From germline, CDR1 is SEHNR and CDR2 FQNEAQ (reference sequence). There are 17 residues in the CDR3. The CDR3 coding sequence is TGTGCCAGCAGCCCGGGACTAGCGGGAGTTAAAAGTGGTGAGCAGTTCTTC. As protein: CASSPGLAGVKSGEQFF. Full variable domain (missing parts from reference TRBV7-9 and TRBJ2-1): DTGVSQNPRHKITKRGQNVTFRCDPISEHNRLYWYRQTLGQGPEFLTYFQNEAQLEKSRLLSDRFSAERPKGSFSTLEIQRTEQGDSAMYLCASSPGLAGVKSGEQFFGPGTRLTVL.

The chain joins TRBV7-3 to TRBJ2-2, with 7 bases that match TRBD2. This CDR3 is built from 18 residues. Germline lookup yields CDR1 SGHTA and CDR2 FQGTGA. With V trimmed by 4 bases and J by 2 bases, 13 bases remained unmatched. The CDR3 nucleotides read TGTGCCAGCAGCTCCCGGGAGGCAGAGGGACTAAACACCGGGGAGCTGTTTTTT. Its protein product is CASSSREAEGLNTGELFF.

This chain links TRBV13 with TRBJ1-2, with 11 bases aligning to TRBD1. Germline V gives CDR1 PRHDT, CDR2 FYEKMQ (reference sequence). Losses at the gene ends were 4 bases for V and 7 bases for J; bases not matched to a gene: 5. This CDR3 comprises 14 residues. CDR3 coding DNA: TGTGCCAGCAGCTCCGGACAGGGGGCGGGTGGCTACACCTTC. Residues: CASSSGQGAGGYTF. The full variable domain, completed using reference TRBV13 and TRBJ1-2, is AAGVIQSPRHLIKEKRETATLKCYPIPRHDTVYWYQQGPGQDPQFLISFYEKMQSDKGSIPDRFSAQQFSDYHSELNMSSLELGDSALYFCASSSGQGAGGYTFGSGTRLTVV.

The V call is TRBV28, the J call TRBJ1-4; D is ambiguous. The CDR3 runs 15 residues. V was cut by 2 bases and J by 0 bases, with 7 bases left in between. CDR1 is MDHEN and CDR2 is SYDVKM in the germline V gene. CDR3 loop: CASSLQAPTNEKLFF. The CDR3 nucleotides are TGTGCCAGCAGTTTACAGGCACCAACTAATGAAAAACTGTTTTTT.

The genes are TRBV4-2 and TRBJ2-7; 8 bases fit TRBD1. This CDR3 spans 16 amino acids. V gave up 4 bases and J gave up 0 bases; unmatched junction bases: 8. The germline V gene has CDR1 LGHNA and CDR2 YNFKEQ. The CDR3 loop reads CASSREPGQDSYEQYF. CDR3 sequence (DNA): TGTGCCAGCAGCCGGGAGCCGGGACAGGACTCCTACGAGCAGTACTTC.